There are a few counts of the clone carrying this T cell receptor beta chain. Antigen: not known. Time point in this sample: newly diagnosed GD, antithyroid drugs for less than 3 months. After RNA was extracted from PBMCs, the TCR library was made from it. The CDR3 length is 15 residues. Germline V gene data show CDR1 as MNHEY and CDR2 as SVGAGI. V was shortened by 2 bases and J by 3 bases, with 11 bases between the two germline ends. For TCR beta, libraries came from iRepertoire HTBI primers and Arm-PCR of CDR3 regions. TCRdb independently ran MiXCR on the multiplex PCR reads; one entry per CDR3 protein. Among 530,000 or so distinct CDR3 sequences listed, roughly 14% were seen once. This specimen belongs to a study of regulatory T cells in long-lasting Graves disease. Regarding the study as a whole: Blood alone, not thyroid tissue, was studied. Persistent disease preferred TRBV28, TRBJ1-2 and TRBJ2-5; new disease, TRBV20-1 and TRBJ2-1.

This sample was also put to use in a study of T cells in Graves' hyperthyroidism and ophthalmopathy. From that report: Researchers ran a first-round RT-PCR on the TCR CDR3 using the HTBI primer set. Appearing also in blood were most of the thyroid clonotypes expanded above 0.001.

J is TRBJ1-5 and V is TRBV6-5; D is unclear. The sample here was peripheral blood mononuclear cells (PBMCs), taken at new diagnosis, from a patient treated with antithyroid drugs. This clonotype originated in a man aged 25-45 years with Graves disease. CDR3 nucleotide sequence: TGTGCCAGCAGTTACCAAGACATACTCAATCAGCCCCAGCATTTT. This translates into CASSYQDILNQPQHF.